What follows are 24 T cell receptor beta chains derived from one specimen sequenced in a study of blood T cell repertoires in COVID-19. Sequencing was performed with immunoSEQ multiplex PCR; in TCRdb, only in-frame clones are kept and a portion is missing. The sample carries 75,000 to 90,000 clones, roughly 83% recorded once. The sequencing sample was made of peripheral blood. The origin of the receptors is a human donor in a cohort sampled during active COVID-19.

The rearrangement links TRBV6-2 or TRBV6-3 to TRBJ2-3; 13 positions match TRBD2. Germline values: CDR1 MNHEY, CDR2 SVGEGT. V was clipped by 5 bases and J by 4 bases; unmatched bases: 3. There are 15 residues in the CDR3. DNA for the CDR3: TGTGCCAGCAGTCGACTAGCGGGGGGTGCAGATACGCAGTATTTT. It is translated as CASSRLAGGADTQYF.

This chain connects TRBV15 to TRBJ2-3; TRBD1 might be the D (5 bases). Per the germline V gene, CDR1 is LNHNV and CDR2 is YYDKDF (reference sequence). This CDR3 is 15 amino acids long. Trimming shortened V by 6 bases and J by 4 bases, and 17 bases separated the two germline ends. The CDR3 here is CATSEAGYTPDTQYF. In DNA form, the CDR3 reads TGTGCCACCAGTGAGGCAGGGTACACCCCAGATACGCAGTATTTT.

This clone has just a few counts. The chain carries TRBV27 and TRBJ2-1; TRBD2 is a possible D gene (7 bases). This CDR3 has 16 amino acids. Germline V gene sequence: CDR1 MNHEY, CDR2 SMNVEV (reference sequence). V was trimmed by 1 base and J by 4 bases, leaving 14 bases between them. CDR3 nucleotides: TGTGCCAGCAGTTTATGGGGGGGGGCCTTTTACAATGAGCAGTTCTTC. It yields the protein CASSLWGGAFYNEQFF.

The chain has TRBV5-1 and TRBJ2-6; D is uncertain. The CDR3 covers 16 residues. Germline values: CDR1 SGHRS, CDR2 YFSETQ. V dropped 5 bases and J dropped 0 bases, with 12 bases sitting between them. The CDR3 here is CASSMESFSGANVLTF. In DNA form, the CDR3 reads TGCGCCAGCAGTATGGAGAGTTTCTCTGGGGCCAACGTCCTGACTTTC.

The rearrangement uses TRBV28 and TRBJ1-5; D unclear. CDR1 is MDHEN and CDR2 is SYDVKM in the germline V gene. V lost 7 bases and J lost 7, with 17 bases in between. The CDR3 is made up of 14 amino acids. The CDR3 DNA is TGTGCCAGCACCCGAACGGGGTGGGCGCAGCCCCAGCATTTT. Its protein product is CASTRTGWAQPQHF.

V gene TRBV6-5 combines with J gene TRBJ2-1, with 8 positions matching TRBD2. J lost 5 bases, V lost 2 bases, and 8 bases had no gene match. CDR3 size: 16 residues. CDR1 is MNHEY and CDR2 is SVGAGI in the germline V gene. As DNA, the CDR3 is TGTGCCAGCAGTTACGAGGGCGGGAGGTTCGACAATGAGCAGTTCTTC. This gives the protein CASSYEGGRFDNEQFF.

The chain couples TRBV6-6 to TRBJ2-7, with TRBD2 as a possible D gene (5 bases). V shed 2 bases and J shed 7 bases, with 15 bases lying between them. CDR3 length equals 14 residues. Germline assignment: CDR1 MNHNY and CDR2 SVGAGI (reference sequence). The chain's CDR3 is CASSYPGKGVEQYF. CDR3 nucleotides: TGTGCCAGCAGTTACCCCGGGAAGGGTGTAGAGCAGTACTTC.

V usage is TRBV11-3 and J usage is TRBJ2-1; no reliable D call. Trimming removed 1 base from V and 0 bases from J, with 10 bases in between. Germline CDR1 reads SGHNT; CDR2 reads YENEEA. The CDR3 totals 16 residues. Here the CDR3 DNA reads TGTGCCAGCAGCTTAGTGGCAGAAATCTCCTACAATGAGCAGTTCTTC. Amino acids: CASSLVAEISYNEQFF.

The chain has TRBV2 and TRBJ1-1, with D uncertain. Germline CDR1 SNHLY, CDR2 FYNNEI. Trimming removed 5 bases from V and 3 bases from J, with 13 bases in between. The CDR3 spans 14 residues. The CDR3 DNA sequence: TGTGCCAGCAGTTTACGGGTTCGGGACACTGAAGCTTTCTTT. Protein product: CASSLRVRDTEAFF.

This clone was counted a single time. V usage is TRBV14 and J usage is TRBJ2-2; TRBD2 aligns across 12 bases. The V gene's germline CDR1 is SGHDN and CDR2 FVKESK. The CDR3 loop spans 17 amino acids. V was pared by 6 bases and J by 6 bases, with 11 bases of the junction left unmatched. The CDR3 loop is CASRPTSGSFYPGELFF. CDR3 bases: TGTGCCAGCAGGCCGACTAGCGGGAGCTTCTACCCCGGGGAGCTGTTTTTT.

The CDR3 region is CSATTGVGYTF. The CDR3 region has the DNA TGCAGTGCTACGACGGGGGTGGGCTACACCTTC. The rearrangement uses TRBV20-1 and TRBJ1-2; weak D call: TRBD1 (5 bases). V lost 4 bases and J lost 8, with 11 bases in between. Germline lookup yields CDR1 DFQATT and CDR2 SNEGSKA (reference sequence). The CDR3 is 11 residues long.

The chain recombines TRBV18 with TRBJ2-7; TRBD2 might be the D (9 bases). The CDR3 is 16 amino acids. The germline gives CDR1 KGHSH, CDR2 LQKENI. V lost 6 bases, J lost 2 bases, and 20 bases lay in between. The CDR3 here is CASSAGGTGGTYEQYF. In DNA form, the CDR3 reads TGTGCCAGCTCGGCGGGAGGGACAGGAGGCACCTACGAGCAGTACTTC. Filled out from reference TRBV18 and TRBJ2-7, the complete variable domain reads NAGVMQNPRHLVRRRGQEARLRCSPMKGHSHVYWYRQLPEEGLKFMVYLQKENIIDESGMPKERFSAEFPKEGPSILRIQQVVRGDSAAYFCASSAGGTGGTYEQYFGPGTRLTVT.

The chain combines TRBV7-2 with TRBJ2-5; 7 bases are a match to TRBD2. The CDR3 spans 15 residues. V lost 5 bases, J lost 4 bases, and 10 bases stayed unmatched. CDR1 is SGHTA and CDR2 is FQGNSA in the germline V gene. CDR3 in DNA: TGTGCCAGCAGCCCCCGGAGTACGGGAGGAGAGACCCAGTACTTC. Protein sequence: CASSPRSTGGETQYF.

The V gene is TRBV7-2, the J gene TRBJ1-2, with a possible D match to TRBD1 (5 bases). Looked up from germline, CDR1 is SGHTA and CDR2 is FQGNSA. The CDR3 spans 15 residues. Trimming removed 5 bases at V and 2 bases at J, with 15 bases between. The CDR3 DNA reads as TGTGCCAGCAGCCCTTACCCTGGGGGGAACTATGGCTACACCTTC. Translating gives CASSPYPGGNYGYTF. Combining the CDR3 with reference TRBV7-2 and TRBJ1-2 gives the whole variable domain GAGVSQSPSNKVTEKGKDVELRCDPISGHTALYWYRQSLGQGLEFLIYFQGNSAPDKSGLPSDRFSAERTGGSVSTLTIQRTQQEDSAVYLCASSPYPGGNYGYTFGSGTRLTVV.

The DNA of the CDR3 is TGTGCCACCAGCAGAGTACTTAGTAGCGGGAAAAGTGAGCAGTTCTTC. It encodes CATSRVLSSGKSEQFF. The chain has TRBV15 and TRBJ2-1; 8 bases line up with TRBD2. Trimming took 1 base from V and 9 from J; bases not matched to a gene: 11. This CDR3 is 16 amino acids long. Germline loops: CDR1 LNHNV, CDR2 YYDKDF (reference sequence).

This chain joins TRBV28 and TRBJ1-3; 7 bases are a match to TRBD1. CDR1 is MDHEN, CDR2 SYDVKM, per germline. The CDR3 has 15 residues. J was trimmed by 2 bases and V by 6 bases; bases with no gene match: 7. The CDR3 spells CASSTYRGAGNTIYF. CDR3 nucleotide sequence: TGTGCCAGCAGCACTTACAGGGGAGCTGGAAACACCATATATTTT. The whole variable domain, filled in from reference TRBV28 and TRBJ1-3, reads DVKVTQSSRYLVKRTGEKVFLECVQDMDHENMFWYRQDPGLGLRLIYFSYDVKMKEKGDIPEGYSVSREKKERFSLILESASTNQTSMYLCASSTYRGAGNTIYFGEGSWLTVV.

This clone has just a few counts. The V gene is TRBV12-3 or TRBV12-4, the J gene TRBJ1-1; perhaps TRBD1 as D (5 bases). The CDR3 runs 11 residues. The V gene lost 6 bases and the J gene lost 11 bases, with 13 bases spanning the gap. Here the CDR3 DNA reads TGTGCCAGCAGCAGAGGCAGGGCCGCTTTCTTT. Translation gives CASSRGRAAFF.

The chain joins TRBV6-1 to TRBJ1-5; D remains ambiguous. The CDR3 has 14 amino acids. V was pared by 1 base and J by 1 base, with 5 bases between. Germline CDR1 reads MNHNS; CDR2 reads SASEGT. The CDR3 bases are TGTGCCAGCAGTGAAGTCCGGAGCAATCAGCCCCAGCATTTT. Its protein is CASSEVRSNQPQHF.

J is TRBJ2-5 and V is TRBV14, with 7 nucleotides matching TRBD2. V lost 1 base to trimming and J lost 3 bases; unmatched junction nucleotides: 5. This CDR3 region has 15 residues. Looked up from germline, CDR1 is SGHDN and CDR2 is FVKESK. For the CDR3, the DNA is TGTGCCAGCAGCCAAGGGACTAGTCCAGAAGAGACCCAGTACTTC. It codes for CASSQGTSPEETQYF. Full variable domain (rest looked up from reference TRBV14 and TRBJ2-5): EAGVTQFPSHSVIEKGQTVTLRCDPISGHDNLYWYRRVMGKEIKFLLHFVKESKQDESGMPNNRFLAERTGGTYSTLKVQPAELEDSGVYFCASSQGTSPEETQYFGPGTRLLVL.

V usage is TRBV2 and J usage is TRBJ2-5, with D maybe TRBD1 (5 bases). V was pared by 3 bases and J by 5 bases, with 13 bases between. In germline, CDR1 is SNHLY, CDR2 FYNNEI. This CDR3 comprises 14 residues. This CDR3 reads CASSDLGARETQYF. The CDR3 DNA reads TGTGCCAGCAGTGATTTAGGGGCTCGGGAGACCCAGTACTTC.

The chain links TRBV6-6 to TRBJ1-5, with TRBD1 as a possible D gene (6 bases). The CDR3 covers 13 residues. CDR1 MNHNY and CDR2 SVGAGI come from the germline V gene (reference sequence). Trimming pared 7 bases from V and 3 bases from J, leaving 10 bases between. The CDR3 spells CASTGQINQPQHF. CDR3 DNA: TGTGCCAGCACCGGACAGATCAATCAGCCCCAGCATTTT.

The chain carries TRBV28 and TRBJ2-1, with unresolved D. This CDR3 is built from 13 residues. Germline V gene lookup returns CDR1 MDHEN and CDR2 SYDVKM. V was clipped by 1 base and J by 3 bases, with 4 bases between them. The CDR3 loop reads CASSLLDYNEQFF. Here the CDR3 DNA reads TGTGCCAGCAGTTTATTAGACTACAATGAGCAGTTCTTC.

The chain joins TRBV19 to TRBJ2-7, with D perhaps TRBD1 (5 bases). This CDR3 has 15 amino acids. V shed 6 bases and J shed 0 bases, with 15 bases lying between them. Looked up from germline, CDR1 is LNHDA and CDR2 is SQIVND (reference sequence). CDR3 residues: CASRKGNSGSYEQYF. In nucleotides, the CDR3 is TGTGCCAGTAGAAAGGGGAACAGTGGCTCCTACGAGCAGTACTTC.

The gene calls are TRBV5-1 and TRBJ2-7, with D perhaps matching TRBD1 (6 bases). The CDR3 extends over 12 amino acids. Per the germline V gene, CDR1 is SGHRS and CDR2 is YFSETQ. The V and J ends lost 2 bases and 7 bases respectively, with 10 bases between them. The CDR3 coding sequence is TGCGCCAGCAGCTTTAAACAGGGAGAGCAGTACTTC. Translation gives CASSFKQGEQYF.